The 3 T cell receptor beta chains presented below share a single source sample, sequenced in a study of post-analysis software for immune sequencing data. Overall study findings and caveats: Compared with controls, patients had more of about five TRBV segments, including TRBV5-6, TRBV5-1 and TRBV20-1.

Antigen specificity for these receptors is unknown. Incorporated into the TCR beta cDNA libraries were unique molecular identifiers, which served to reduce PCR and sequencing biases. A single record per CDR3 protein comes from TCRdb applying MiXCR to the PCR reads. The profile shows approximately 660,000 distinct CDR3 sequences, 59% of them singletons. Sequencing used blood. The receptors stem from a girl aged 2-9 years with multiple sclerosis.

The V call is TRBV7-9, the J call TRBJ1-2; D is uncertain. Germline V gene lookup returns CDR1 SEHNR and CDR2 FQNEAQ (reference sequence). The length of the CDR3 is 13 residues. V was clipped by 10 bases and J by 7 bases, with 19 bases between them. The CDR3, as DNA: TGTGCCAACACCCGGACGGGGATGAGTGGCTACACCTTC. Its translation: CANTRTGMSGYTF.

V is TRBV25-1 and J is TRBJ2-1; D remains ambiguous. The CDR3 covers 12 residues. Trimming shortened V by 1 base and J by 6 bases, and 4 bases separated the two germline ends. Germline-derived CDR1 and CDR2 are MGHDK and SYGVNS. CDR3 protein: CASSESPNEQFF. The CDR3 DNA follows: TGTGCCAGCAGTGAATCCCCCAATGAGCAGTTCTTC.

The rearrangement links TRBV7-2 to TRBJ2-3, with D possibly matching TRBD2 (5 bases). V lost 5 bases, J lost 2 bases, and 11 bases lay in between. The CDR3 totals 14 residues. Germline V gene lookup returns CDR1 SGHTA and CDR2 FQGNSA. CDR3 DNA: TGTGCCAGCAGCACCGGACTCTTCACAGATACGCAGTATTTT. It is translated as CASSTGLFTDTQYF. Supplemented by reference TRBV7-2 and TRBJ2-3, the full variable domain reads GAGVSQSPSNKVTEKGKDVELRCDPISGHTALYWYRQSLGQGLEFLIYFQGNSAPDKSGLPSDRFSAERTGGSVSTLTIQRTQQEDSAVYLCASSTGLFTDTQYFGPGTRLTVL.